The clone carrying this TCR beta chain was observed a handful of times. Its antigen is as yet unknown. This sample was taken from a study of cytomegalovirus exposure and HLA in healthy donors. Study-level results: Later analysis identified a missense DCLRE1C variant that was linked to TCR beta V- and J-gene trimming. Using a false discovery rate of 0.05, a later analysis showed that 16,951 TCR beta sequences were associated with HLA alleles. Published work reported that the classifier diagnosed cytomegalovirus status with high specificity and sensitivity.

The CDR3 contains 15 residues. V shed 5 bases, J shed 10 bases, and the junction held 8 bases outside the gene matches. Germline V gene data show CDR1 as MNHEY and CDR2 as SMNVEV (reference sequence). The PCR used 60 Vbeta and 13 Jbeta primers. Repertoires were generated with immunoSEQ multiplex PCR, while TCRdb's copy carries only in-frame clones and drops some. The table records 150,000 to 200,000 clones, over 80% of them present only once. The TCR comes from a man aged 50 or older in good health and CMV-seropositive. The J gene is TRBJ2-1, the V gene TRBV27; TRBD2 matches 13 bases. Sequencing used PBMCs. In DNA form, the CDR3 reads TGTGCCAGCAGTCCAACTAGCGGGGGGGCTGGGGAGCAGTTCTTC. Translating gives CASSPTSGGAGEQFF.